A selection of T cell receptor beta chains follows, all from one sample in a study of identical twins. TCRdb redid the calling of the 5' RACE reads with MiXCR, one entry per CDR3 protein. The sample has about 240,000 distinct CDR3 sequences; under 12% are singletons. The sample was memory T cells sorted from blood. Receptors were obtained from a man over 45 in good health. The CDR3 runs from the conserved cysteine through the conserved F or W. The D gene is left open where the match is weak. Clone size is not always given. Where it is, it says once, few, many or a class for expanded clones.

clone size: many
V gene: TRBV5-1
J gene: TRBJ2-7
D gene: .
CDR3 protein: CASSLGGLRDLGHEQYF
CDR3 DNA: TGCGCCAGCAGCTTGGGAGGGCTTCGGGACCTAGGTCACGAGCAGTACTTC

clone size: few
V gene: TRBV5-4
J gene: TRBJ2-3
D gene: .
CDR3 protein: CASSWPGGYTDTQYF
CDR3 DNA: TGTGCCAGCAGCTGGCCCGGAGGATACACAGATACGCAGTATTTT

clone size: .
V gene: TRBV28
J gene: TRBJ2-7
D gene: TRBD2
CDR3 protein: CASSFLSGSGYEQYF
CDR3 DNA: TGTGCCAGCAGTTTCCTCAGCGGGAGTGGGTACGAGCAGTACTTC

clone size: many
V gene: TRBV5-5
J gene: TRBJ1-6
D gene: TRBD1
CDR3 protein: CASSLPSSRGNSPLHF
CDR3 DNA: TGTGCCAGCAGCTTGCCTAGCTCCAGGGGGAATTCACCCCTCCACTTT

clone size: .
V gene: TRBV3-1
J gene: TRBJ2-7
D gene: .
CDR3 protein: CASSQAVAEQYF
CDR3 DNA: TGTGCCAGCAGCCAGGCCGTTGCCGAGCAGTACTTC

clone size: many
V gene: TRBV25-1
J gene: TRBJ1-2
D gene: TRBD1
CDR3 protein: CASGSTGGGGYTF
CDR3 DNA: TGTGCCAGCGGTAGTACAGGGGGCGGTGGCTACACCTTC

clone size: .
V gene: TRBV20-1
J gene: TRBJ2-3
D gene: .
CDR3 protein: CSAPWGSGSTDTQYF
CDR3 DNA: TGCAGTGCCCCTTGGGGGAGCGGGAGCACAGATACGCAGTATTTT

clone size: many
V gene: TRBV10-3
J gene: TRBJ2-5
D gene: .
CDR3 protein: CAISDRDTQETQYF
CDR3 DNA: TGTGCCATCAGCGACCGGGATACCCAAGAGACCCAGTACTTC

clone size: .
V gene: TRBV4-2
J gene: TRBJ2-2
D gene: .
CDR3 protein: CASSPQGNFRELFF
CDR3 DNA: TGTGCCAGCAGCCCCCAGGGTAATTTCCGGGAGCTGTTTTTT

clone size: .
V gene: TRBV14
J gene: TRBJ2-5
D gene: TRBD2
CDR3 protein: CASSRGKGLAVETQYF
CDR3 DNA: TGTGCCAGCAGCAGGGGAAAAGGACTAGCTGTGGAGACCCAGTACTTC

clone size: .
V gene: TRBV18
J gene: TRBJ2-1
D gene: TRBD2
CDR3 protein: CASSRAGGQGNEQFF
CDR3 DNA: TGTGCCAGCTCCCGAGCGGGAGGGCAAGGGAATGAGCAGTTCTTC

clone size: many
V gene: TRBV15
J gene: TRBJ2-7
D gene: .
CDR3 protein: CATSRVRGGADEQYF
CDR3 DNA: TGTGCCACCAGCAGAGTTAGGGGGGGGGCCGACGAGCAGTACTTC

clone size: many
V gene: TRBV12-3/TRBV12-4
J gene: TRBJ2-1
D gene: .
CDR3 protein: CASTPSEFNEQFF
CDR3 DNA: TGTGCCAGCACTCCTTCTGAGTTCAATGAGCAGTTCTTC

clone size: .
V gene: TRBV4-2
J gene: TRBJ2-1
D gene: .
CDR3 protein: CASSQGTVRYNEQFF
CDR3 DNA: TGTGCCAGCAGCCAAGGGACAGTACGTTACAATGAGCAGTTCTTC

clone size: .
V gene: TRBV27
J gene: TRBJ1-5
D gene: .
CDR3 protein: CASSSLSNRVLGSQPQHF
CDR3 DNA: TGTGCCAGCAGTTCCCTCTCAAACAGGGTGTTGGGTAGTCAGCCCCAGCATTTT

clone size: few
V gene: TRBV19
J gene: TRBJ2-7
D gene: .
CDR3 protein: CASSPGPTTSMHF
CDR3 DNA: TGTGCCAGTAGCCCGGGCCCGACTACGAGCATGCACTTC

clone size: few
V gene: TRBV12-3/TRBV12-4
J gene: TRBJ2-2
D gene: TRBD2
CDR3 protein: CASTLAGVRAGELFF
CDR3 DNA: TGTGCCAGCACCTTAGCGGGGGTTCGGGCAGGGGAGCTGTTTTTT

clone size: many
V gene: TRBV7-2
J gene: TRBJ2-2
D gene: .
CDR3 protein: CASSLGTGGELFF
CDR3 DNA: TGTGCCAGCAGCCTCGGAACAGGCGGGGAGCTGTTTTTT

clone size: many
V gene: TRBV28
J gene: TRBJ2-7
D gene: TRBD1
CDR3 protein: CASTRVGQGAYEQYF
CDR3 DNA: TGTGCCAGCACTCGAGTCGGGCAGGGGGCTTACGAGCAGTACTTC

clone size: many
V gene: TRBV5-1
J gene: TRBJ2-7
D gene: TRBD1
CDR3 protein: CASSNGQGWEQYF
CDR3 DNA: TGCGCCAGCAGCAATGGACAGGGGTGGGAGCAGTACTTC

clone size: .
V gene: TRBV5-6
J gene: TRBJ1-1
D gene: .
CDR3 protein: CASNFLQGTEAFF
CDR3 DNA: TGTGCCAGCAACTTCTTGCAGGGGACGGAAGCTTTCTTT

clone size: .
V gene: TRBV7-2
J gene: TRBJ2-3
D gene: .
CDR3 protein: CASSPTGIPTQYF
CDR3 DNA: TGTGCCAGCAGCCCCACCGGGATCCCTACGCAGTATTTT

clone size: many
V gene: TRBV4-3
J gene: TRBJ2-5
D gene: TRBD2
CDR3 protein: CASSQTGGATETQYF
CDR3 DNA: TGCGCCAGCAGCCAGACCGGGGGGGCAACGGAGACCCAGTACTTC

clone size: few
V gene: TRBV29-1
J gene: TRBJ2-2
D gene: TRBD2
CDR3 protein: CSAQRGLAGGNTGELFF
CDR3 DNA: TGCAGCGCCCAGCGGGGACTAGCGGGGGGGAACACCGGGGAGCTGTTTTTT

clone size: many
V gene: TRBV20-1
J gene: TRBJ2-1
D gene: TRBD2
CDR3 protein: CSARSASGGKATHNEQFF
CDR3 DNA: TGCAGTGCTAGATCGGCTAGCGGGGGGAAGGCCACACACAATGAGCAGTTCTTC

clone size: .
V gene: TRBV7-2
J gene: TRBJ2-1
D gene: .
CDR3 protein: CASSSGILGNEQFF
CDR3 DNA: TGTGCCAGCAGCTCAGGGATACTCGGGAATGAGCAGTTCTTC

clone size: .
V gene: TRBV7-3
J gene: TRBJ2-1
D gene: TRBD2
CDR3 protein: CASSGSSGRAGNEQFF
CDR3 DNA: TGTGCCAGCAGCGGCTCTAGCGGGAGGGCCGGGAATGAGCAGTTCTTC

clone size: .
V gene: TRBV11-2
J gene: TRBJ2-5
D gene: .
CDR3 protein: CASREQVYQETQYF
CDR3 DNA: TGTGCCAGCAGGGAACAGGTGTACCAAGAGACCCAGTACTTC

clone size: many
V gene: TRBV5-1
J gene: TRBJ2-3
D gene: .
CDR3 protein: CASSLEVGSMADTQYF
CDR3 DNA: TGCGCCAGCAGCTTGGAGGTGGGGAGTATGGCAGATACGCAGTATTTT

clone size: few
V gene: TRBV3-1
J gene: TRBJ2-7
D gene: TRBD2
CDR3 protein: CASSQPGGMDEQYF
CDR3 DNA: TGTGCCAGCAGCCAACCGGGGGGTATGGACGAGCAGTACTTC

clone size: few
V gene: TRBV24-1
J gene: TRBJ2-3
D gene: TRBD1
CDR3 protein: CATSDLFSTGGPDTQYF
CDR3 DNA: TGTGCCACCAGTGATTTGTTTTCGACAGGGGGTCCAGATACGCAGTATTTT

clone size: .
V gene: TRBV7-2
J gene: TRBJ1-2
D gene: TRBD1
CDR3 protein: CASSPKDRGHGGYGYTF
CDR3 DNA: TGTGCCAGCAGCCCGAAGGACAGGGGGCACGGGGGCTACGGCTACACCTTC

clone size: many
V gene: TRBV5-1
J gene: TRBJ1-2
D gene: .
CDR3 protein: CASNGGDYGYTF
CDR3 DNA: TGCGCCAGCAATGGGGGAGACTATGGCTACACCTTC

clone size: .
V gene: TRBV4-3
J gene: TRBJ1-1
D gene: .
CDR3 protein: CASSHPLPAGGAFF
CDR3 DNA: TGCGCCAGCAGCCACCCCCTGCCAGCCGGAGGGGCTTTCTTT

clone size: .
V gene: TRBV10-3
J gene: TRBJ1-5
D gene: .
CDR3 protein: CAISDMDGGNQPQHF
CDR3 DNA: TGTGCCATCAGTGATATGGATGGGGGGAATCAGCCCCAGCATTTT

clone size: .
V gene: TRBV20-1
J gene: TRBJ2-3
D gene: .
CDR3 protein: CSARVSASADTQYF
CDR3 DNA: TGCAGTGCTAGAGTTAGCGCTAGCGCAGATACGCAGTATTTT

clone size: .
V gene: TRBV12-3/TRBV12-4
J gene: TRBJ2-1
D gene: TRBD2
CDR3 protein: CASSLGTSGGLNEQFF
CDR3 DNA: TGTGCCAGCAGTTTAGGGACTAGCGGGGGGCTAAATGAGCAGTTCTTC

clone size: many
V gene: TRBV3-1
J gene: TRBJ1-5
D gene: .
CDR3 protein: CASSQDRMGNQPQHF
CDR3 DNA: TGTGCCAGCAGCCAAGACAGGATGGGTAATCAGCCCCAGCATTTT

clone size: .
V gene: TRBV9
J gene: TRBJ2-1
D gene: TRBD1
CDR3 protein: CASSVRDRDYNEQFF
CDR3 DNA: TGTGCCAGCAGCGTTCGGGACAGGGACTACAATGAGCAGTTCTTC

clone size: many
V gene: TRBV24-1
J gene: TRBJ1-5
D gene: .
CDR3 protein: CATSDSGVNQPQHF
CDR3 DNA: TGTGCCACCAGTGATAGCGGGGTCAATCAGCCCCAGCATTTT

clone size: .
V gene: TRBV9
J gene: TRBJ1-3
D gene: .
CDR3 protein: CASSDGPTSGNTIYF
CDR3 DNA: TGTGCCAGCAGCGATGGCCCAACCTCTGGAAACACCATATATTTT

clone size: many
V gene: TRBV20-1
J gene: TRBJ1-5
D gene: .
CDR3 protein: CSARVSNQPQHF
CDR3 DNA: TGCAGTGCTAGAGTTAGCAATCAGCCCCAGCATTTT

clone size: .
V gene: TRBV20-1
J gene: TRBJ2-1
D gene: .
CDR3 protein: CSASSRGLDEQFF
CDR3 DNA: TGCAGTGCCTCTAGCCGGGGGTTGGATGAGCAGTTCTTC

clone size: .
V gene: TRBV29-1
J gene: TRBJ2-7
D gene: TRBD1
CDR3 protein: CSVAGQGTYEQYF
CDR3 DNA: TGCAGCGTTGCGGGACAGGGGACTTACGAGCAGTACTTC

clone size: many
V gene: TRBV20-1
J gene: TRBJ2-7
D gene: .
CDR3 protein: CSARDKGLRNEQYF
CDR3 DNA: TGCAGTGCTAGAGATAAGGGGTTGAGGAACGAGCAGTACTTC